This entry describes one TCR beta chain. Through a sample-barcoded 5' primer and a J-beta primer mix, a second PCR was run for about 6 to 11 cycles. Each CDR3 protein gets one entry after TCRdb re-called the 5' RACE reads with MiXCR. Of some 1.4 million distinct CDR3 sequences listed, approximately 42% are singletons. This specimen belongs to a study of blood T cells in healthy people across ages. Per sample, no less than 5.5 micrograms of total RNA were extracted. Germline loops: CDR1 MNHEY, CDR2 SVGAGI. The CDR3 contains 17 residues. The V and J ends lost 2 bases and 0 bases respectively, with 15 bases between them.

Sequencing was carried out using blood. The sequence was collected from a woman younger than 30 in good health. The chain couples TRBV6-5 to TRBJ2-3; D not resolved. This chain's CDR3 is CASSYLAGASSTDTQYF. In DNA, the CDR3 is TGTGCCAGCAGTTACCTTGCCGGAGCTTCTAGCACAGATACGCAGTATTTT.